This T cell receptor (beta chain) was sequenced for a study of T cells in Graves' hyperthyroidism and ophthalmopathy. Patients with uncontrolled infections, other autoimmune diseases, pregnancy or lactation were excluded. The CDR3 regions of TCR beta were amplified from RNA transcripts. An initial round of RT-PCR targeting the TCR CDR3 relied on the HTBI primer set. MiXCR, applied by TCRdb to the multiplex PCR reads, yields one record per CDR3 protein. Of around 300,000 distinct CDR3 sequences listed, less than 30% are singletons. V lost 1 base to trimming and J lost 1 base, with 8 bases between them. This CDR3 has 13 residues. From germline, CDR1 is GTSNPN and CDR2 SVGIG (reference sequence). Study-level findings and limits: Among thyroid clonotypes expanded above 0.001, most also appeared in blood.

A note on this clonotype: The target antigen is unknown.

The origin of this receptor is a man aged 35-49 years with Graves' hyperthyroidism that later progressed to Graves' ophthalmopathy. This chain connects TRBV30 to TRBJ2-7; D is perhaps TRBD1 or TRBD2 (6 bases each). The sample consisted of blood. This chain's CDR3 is CAWSGGASYEQYF. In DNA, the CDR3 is TGTGCCTGGAGTGGGGGGGCGTCCTACGAGCAGTACTTC.